Presented here are 24 T cell receptor beta chains from one specimen sequenced in a study of T cell responses to AZD1222 COVID-19 vaccine. Generated by immunoSEQ multiplex PCR, the TCRdb table keeps only in-frame clones and is missing some. Among 100,000 to 150,000 clones listed, 70% to 90% were seen once. The source material was peripheral blood, sampled 28 days after the second dose of the MenACWY control vaccine. These receptors were taken from an adult who received the MenACWY meningococcal vaccine as a control.

About this clone itself: The sample carries other DNA sequences with the same CDR3. The chain links TRBV5-1 to TRBJ2-7, with a possible D match to TRBD2 (6 bases). CDR3 length equals 14 residues. Germline CDR1 SGHRS, CDR2 YFSETQ. Trimming removed 0 bases at V and 1 base at J, with 8 bases between. The CDR3 region is CASSLAGDSYEQYF. CDR3 nucleotides: TGCGCCAGCAGCTTGGCGGGAGATTCCTACGAGCAGTACTTC.

This chain joins TRBV5-6 and TRBJ1-6; tentatively, D is TRBD1 (5 bases). The V gene lost 4 bases and the J gene lost 4 bases, with 18 bases spanning the gap. This CDR3 contains 17 residues. The germline V gene encodes CDR1 SGHDT and CDR2 YYEEEE. CDR3 sequence (DNA): TGTGCCAGCAGCCTGGTCGGCAGGGTAGCGTATAATTCACCCCTCCACTTT. Translating gives CASSLVGRVAYNSPLHF.

The chain recombines TRBV7-9 with TRBJ2-5; D remains ambiguous. Germline assignment: CDR1 SEHNR and CDR2 FQNEAQ (reference sequence). Trimming stripped 4 bases from V and 0 bases from J, with 9 bases between. CDR3 length equals 14 residues. CDR3 loop: CASSSQIYQETQYF. The CDR3 DNA is TGTGCCAGCAGCTCACAAATTTACCAAGAGACCCAGTACTTC. Complete variable domain (other parts from reference TRBV7-9 and TRBJ2-5): DTGVSQNPRHKITKRGQNVTFRCDPISEHNRLYWYRQTLGQGPEFLTYFQNEAQLEKSRLLSDRFSAERPKGSFSTLEIQRTEQGDSAMYLCASSSQIYQETQYFGPGTRLLVL.

This chain connects TRBV11-2 to TRBJ1-2; 10 bases fit TRBD1. Germline V gene data show CDR1 as SGHAT and CDR2 as FQNNGV. The CDR3 length is 18 residues. V dropped 6 bases and J dropped 5; count of bases not matched to a gene: 18. The CDR3 loop is CASSSFVGQGIKFYGYTF. The CDR3 nucleotides read TGTGCCAGCAGTTCCTTTGTGGGACAGGGGATTAAGTTTTATGGCTACACCTTC.

This sequence joins TRBV29-1 and TRBJ1-2; TRBD1 might be the D (6 bases). CDR1 and CDR2 (germline): SQVTM, ANQGSEA. Trimming removed 6 bases from V and 3 bases from J, with 11 bases in between. The length of the CDR3 is 12 residues. The DNA for the CDR3 is TGCAGCGTGCTAGGACAGCACTATGGCTACACCTTC. Amino acids: CSVLGQHYGYTF.

This clone came up once. The chain joins TRBV9 to TRBJ1-2; 7 nucleotides match TRBD1. The CDR3 length is 14 residues. Germline V gene sequence: CDR1 SGDLS, CDR2 YYNGEE. Unmatched junction bases numbered 1, after V lost 0 bases and J lost 2 bases. CDR3 DNA sequence: TGTGCCAGCAGCGTAGTAGGGGGCAACTATGGCTACACCTTC. This codes for CASSVVGGNYGYTF.

The V call is TRBV2, the J call TRBJ2-1; D call uncertain. Trimming left V 3 bases short and J 8 bases short, with 11 bases between. CDR3 length equals 13 residues. Germline assignment: CDR1 SNHLY and CDR2 FYNNEI. This CDR3 is CASSEGYLDEQFF. The CDR3 DNA sequence: TGTGCCAGCAGTGAGGGATATTTGGATGAGCAGTTCTTC.

The chain has TRBV6-6 and TRBJ2-7, with 8 positions matching TRBD2. The CDR3 is 13 amino acids. Germline V gives CDR1 MNHNY, CDR2 SVGAGI (reference sequence). The J segment lost 1 base and the V segment lost 6 bases, leaving 2 bases of the junction unmatched. The CDR3 reads CASSASGSYEQYF. CDR3 DNA: TGTGCCAGCAGCGCTAGCGGGTCCTACGAGCAGTACTTC.

V is TRBV7-8 and J is TRBJ2-7, with D tentatively TRBD1 or TRBD2 (9 bases each). Germline CDR1 and CDR2: SGHVS and FQNEAQ. This CDR3 is 19 amino acids long. V was cut by 1 base and J by 1 base, with 23 bases left in between. This CDR3 is CASSLGGGDREFLSYEQYV. The CDR3 DNA sequence: TGTGCCAGCAGCTTAGGCGGGGGGGACAGGGAATTTTTATCCTACGAGCAGTACGTC.

V is TRBV3-1 (or the pseudogene TRBV3-2) and J is TRBJ2-2; 7 positions agree with TRBD1. Losses at the gene ends were 4 bases for V and 8 bases for J; bases not matched to a gene: 13. Germline V CDR1 and CDR2: LGHDT, YNNKEL (reference sequence). The CDR3 sequence is 16 residues long. CDR3 sequence reads: CASSPRQGRGPGELFF. The DNA for the CDR3 is TGTGCCAGCAGCCCGAGACAGGGTAGGGGCCCGGGGGAGCTGTTTTTT.

CDR3 nucleotides: TGTGCCATCAGTGAGGTCCGGCAAGATACGCAGTATTTT. It is translated as CAISEVRQDTQYF. This chain links TRBV10-3 with TRBJ2-3; D gene ambiguous. Germline V gene lookup returns CDR1 ENHRY and CDR2 SYGVKD. There are 13 residues in the CDR3. V shed 2 bases and J shed 5 bases, with 8 bases lying between them.

The rearrangement joins TRBV6-5 to TRBJ1-1, with unresolved D. This CDR3 comprises 12 residues. V was clipped by 7 bases and J by 7 bases, with 13 bases between them. Germline CDR1 MNHEY, CDR2 SVGAGI. CDR3 nucleotides: TGTGCCAGCATGGGGTTTCTTGGTGAAGCTTTCTTT. It encodes CASMGFLGEAFF.

The chain carries TRBV28 and TRBJ2-5; D is unclear. Germline CDR1 reads MDHEN; CDR2 reads SYDVKM. The CDR3 has 15 amino acids. Trimming left V 6 bases short and J 1 base short, with 15 bases between. The CDR3 sequence: CASRPFSGAQETQYF. In DNA form, the CDR3 reads TGTGCCAGCAGACCATTTTCCGGTGCCCAAGAGACCCAGTACTTC.

This clone was picked up one time. The rearrangement joins TRBV29-1 to TRBJ2-3; D gene unclear. The CDR3 totals 10 residues. V shed 4 bases and J shed 8 bases, with 7 bases lying between them. Germline V gives CDR1 SQVTM, CDR2 ANQGSEA. CDR3 in DNA: TGCAGCGTTGTTTTTGGTACGCAGTATTTT. Protein: CSVVFGTQYF.

CDR3 amino acids: CASSSTRSSGNTIYF. CDR3 nucleotides: TGTGCCAGCAGTTCTACACGGAGCTCTGGAAACACCATATATTTT. The chain carries TRBV2 and TRBJ1-3; D uncertain. The CDR3 length is 15 residues. Germline V gene data show CDR1 as SNHLY and CDR2 as FYNNEI. Trimming stripped 5 bases from V and 0 bases from J, with 11 bases between.

V usage is TRBV18 and J usage is TRBJ2-5, with TRBD1 as a possible D gene (6 bases). Trimming took 4 bases from V and 3 from J, leaving 6 bases between them. The CDR3 is made up of 12 amino acids. CDR1 is KGHSH and CDR2 is LQKENI in the germline V gene. In DNA, the CDR3 is TGTGCCAGCTCACGGACAGAAGAGACCCAGTACTTC. Encoded protein: CASSRTEETQYF.

V gene TRBV24-1 combines with J gene TRBJ2-6; no reliable D call. CDR3 length: 13 amino acids. Trimming removed 7 bases from V and 0 bases from J, with 3 bases in between. The germline V gene encodes CDR1 KGHDR and CDR2 SFDVKD. CDR3 in amino acids: CATRDSGANVLTF. CDR3 in DNA: TGTGCCACCAGGGACTCTGGGGCCAACGTCCTGACTTTC.

V gene TRBV6-2 or TRBV6-3 combines with J gene TRBJ2-1; possible D gene TRBD2, 6 bases. Trimming removed 2 bases at V and 9 bases at J, with 11 bases between. Germline V gene lookup returns CDR1 MNHEY and CDR2 SVGEGT. This CDR3 comprises 13 residues. CDR3 in DNA: TGTGCCAGCAGTTACGGGCGGGAAGGTGAGCAGTTCTTC. Residues: CASSYGREGEQFF.

This clone was seen only a few times. This rearrangement joins TRBV12-2 to TRBJ1-1. TRBV12-2 represents a pseudogene. The CDR3 contains 14 residues. CDR3 protein: CASRSGTWDTEAFF. CDR3 nucleotides: TGTGCAAGTCGCTCTGGGACCTGGGACACTGAAGCTTTCTTT.

The V gene is TRBV27, the J gene TRBJ2-6; possibly TRBD1 for D (6 bases). CDR3 length: 19 residues. V was clipped by 5 bases and J by 0 bases, with 20 bases between them. Germline V gene lookup returns CDR1 MNHEY and CDR2 SMNVEV (reference sequence). The CDR3 coding sequence is TGTGCCAGCAGTCACCCCGCGGCAGGGGCCACCTCTGGGGCCAACGTCCTGACTTTC. Translation: CASSHPAAGATSGANVLTF.

V is TRBV7-9 and J is TRBJ1-1; D uncertain. V shed 0 bases and J shed 2 bases, with 4 bases lying between them. Germline assignment: CDR1 SEHNR and CDR2 FQNEAQ (reference sequence). The CDR3 totals 13 residues. The CDR3: CASSLAHNTEAFF. The CDR3 nucleotides read TGTGCCAGCAGCTTAGCACATAACACTGAAGCTTTCTTT.

The CDR3, as DNA: TGTGCCAGCAGTCCGCTCGTGGGGTTGCGAGGGTCCTACGAGCAGTACTTC. Translation gives CASSPLVGLRGSYEQYF. The chain combines TRBV6-2 or TRBV6-3 with TRBJ2-7; the D gene is possibly TRBD2 (5 bases). V gave up 5 bases and J gave up 1 base, with 21 bases separating them. This CDR3 region has 17 residues. In germline, CDR1 is MNHEY, CDR2 SVGEGT.

The chain uses TRBV5-5 and TRBJ2-3; TRBD2 matches at 11 bases. CDR1 is SGHKS and CDR2 is YYEKEE in the germline V gene (reference sequence). The CDR3 sequence is 15 residues long. Germline trimming cut 1 base from V and 4 bases from J; bases unmatched to any gene: 2. CDR3 nucleotide sequence: TGTGCCAGCAGCTTGACTAGCGGGAGCCCAGATACGCAGTATTTT. The encoded protein is CASSLTSGSPDTQYF. Full variable domain (rest looked up from reference TRBV5-5 and TRBJ2-3): DAGVTQSPTHLIKTRGQQVTLRCSPISGHKSVSWYQQVLGQGPQFIFQYYEKEERGRGNFPDRFSARQFPNYSSELNVNALLLGDSALYLCASSLTSGSPDTQYFGPGTRLTVL.

The rearrangement links TRBV18 to TRBJ2-3, with 9 positions matching TRBD2. V dropped 3 bases and J dropped 6; count of bases not matched to a gene: 4. Germline values: CDR1 KGHSH, CDR2 LQKENI. The CDR3 contains 14 residues. The CDR3 DNA sequence: TGTGCCAGCTCACCCGGCGGGGGGGCGGATACGCAGTATTTT. Its protein product is CASSPGGGADTQYF.